Presented here are 14 T cell receptor beta chains from one specimen sequenced in a study of CD8 T cells in Susac syndrome. An input of roughly 0.45 to 1 ug of RNA was subjected to reverse transcription using random hexamers. From the immunoSEQ multiplex PCR reads, TCRdb called clonotypes with MiXCR, one entry per CDR3 protein. This table holds 400,000 to 550,000 distinct CDR3 sequences, approximately 89% found once. The specimen sequenced was CD8+ T cells from PBMCs. The receptors stem from a human donor with multiple sclerosis.

CDR3 region: CASSLGREGPREQYF. The CDR3 bases are TGCGCCAGCAGCTTGGGGCGGGAGGGCCCTAGAGAGCAGTACTTC. The chain recombines TRBV5-1 with TRBJ2-7, with 9 bases matching TRBD2. V dropped 0 bases and J dropped 7; count of bases not matched to a gene: 8. The CDR3 totals 15 residues. From germline, CDR1 is SGHRS and CDR2 YFSETQ.

The genes are TRBV2 and TRBJ2-7; D might be TRBD1 or TRBD2, each matching 7 bases. Germline V gene sequence: CDR1 SNHLY, CDR2 FYNNEI. V gave up 7 bases and J gave up 4 bases, with 17 bases separating them. There are 14 residues in the CDR3. The CDR3, as DNA: TGTGCCAGCATGTTCCAGGGGGAGGGTTACGAGCAGTACTTC. Amino acids: CASMFQGEGYEQYF.

The rearrangement links TRBV4-1 to TRBJ2-5; no reliable D call. Trimming removed 1 base from V and 3 bases from J, with 12 bases in between. The CDR3 loop spans 15 amino acids. In germline, CDR1 is MGHRA, CDR2 YSYEKL. The CDR3 loop reads CASSQGRKFEETQYF. The CDR3 nucleotides read TGCGCCAGCAGCCAAGGGAGAAAGTTCGAAGAGACCCAGTACTTC.

The J gene is TRBJ2-7, the V gene TRBV27, with D uncertain. The germline CDR1 and CDR2 sequences are MNHEY and SMNVEV (reference sequence). Trimming removed 2 bases from V and 3 bases from J, with 8 bases in between. This CDR3 has 13 amino acids. CDR3 DNA: TGTGCCAGCAGTTTAACCCCCCTCTACGAGCAGTACTTC. This codes for CASSLTPLYEQYF.

The rearrangement links TRBV6-1 to TRBJ2-7; tentative D call: TRBD2 (5 bases). Germline V gives CDR1 MNHNS, CDR2 SASEGT. Trimming shortened V by 4 bases and J by 4 bases, and 11 bases separated the two germline ends. CDR3 length equals 13 residues. CDR3 loop: CASSAWTAYEQYF. For the CDR3, the DNA is TGTGCCAGCAGTGCATGGACTGCATACGAGCAGTACTTC.

This sequence joins TRBV5-5 and TRBJ2-2, with 11 bases aligning to TRBD2. CDR3 length equals 15 residues. The germline gives CDR1 SGHKS, CDR2 YYEKEE (reference sequence). The V segment lost 3 bases and the J segment 4 bases; nucleotides outside the gene matches: 2. CDR3 DNA sequence: TGTGCCAGCAGCTCGGGACTAGCGGCCACCGGGGAGCTGTTTTTT. This sequence encodes CASSSGLAATGELFF. The variable domain in full, with the rest retrieved from reference TRBV5-5 and TRBJ2-2, is DAGVTQSPTHLIKTRGQQVTLRCSPISGHKSVSWYQQVLGQGPQFIFQYYEKEERGRGNFPDRFSARQFPNYSSELNVNALLLGDSALYLCASSSGLAATGELFFGEGSRLTVL.

The chain couples TRBV6-1 to TRBJ2-7; TRBD1 aligns across 8 bases. Germline CDR1 and CDR2: MNHNS and SASEGT. V lost 7 bases, J lost 6 bases, and 5 bases stayed unmatched. The CDR3 is 12 residues long. This CDR3 is CASTRGPSEQYF. The DNA for the CDR3 is TGTGCCAGCACCAGGGGGCCTTCCGAGCAGTACTTC.

The V and J genes are TRBV12-3 or TRBV12-4 and TRBJ1-6; no clear D gene. Deletions cut 6 bases from V and 6 bases from J, with 9 bases between. The CDR3 sequence is 13 residues long. CDR3 coding DNA: TGTGCCAGCAGCTCGGTGATTAATTCACCCCTCCACTTT. Translation gives CASSSVINSPLHF.

V is TRBV4-1 and J is TRBJ1-3, with D perhaps matching TRBD1 (5 bases). Trimming removed 1 base from V and 6 bases from J, with 13 bases in between. This CDR3 is built from 15 residues. The germline gives CDR1 MGHRA, CDR2 YSYEKL. CDR3 region: CASSQGPGTENTIYF. CDR3 in DNA: TGCGCCAGCAGCCAAGGTCCAGGGACGGAAAACACCATATATTTT.

The rearrangement joins TRBV27 to TRBJ2-7; D unresolved. Germline V lookup: CDR1 MNHEY, CDR2 SMNVEV (reference sequence). The CDR3 is made up of 11 amino acids. With 3 bases removed from V and 7 bases from J, the gap between germline ends came to 7 bases. The CDR3 sequence: CASSFGKEQYF. The DNA for the CDR3 is TGTGCCAGCAGTTTTGGTAAGGAGCAGTACTTC.

About this clonotype itself: A junction boundary mismatches the germline segment, possibly from a read error. The gene calls are TRBV5-1 and TRBJ2-5; D gene uncertain. The germline V gene encodes CDR1 SGHRS and CDR2 YFSETQ. The CDR3 extends over 14 amino acids. CDR3 region: CASSLTAPQGTQYF. CDR3 DNA sequence: TGCGCCAGCAGCTTGACAGCCCCCCAAGGGACCCAGTACTTC.

The chain recombines TRBV11-2 with TRBJ2-7, with D uncertain. Trimming removed 0 bases from V and 5 bases from J, with 8 bases in between. This CDR3 has 13 amino acids. Germline V gene data show CDR1 as SGHAT and CDR2 as FQNNGV. The CDR3 spells CASSLETLDEQYF. For the CDR3, the DNA is TGTGCCAGCAGCTTAGAGACCCTGGACGAGCAGTACTTC.

The chain's CDR3 is CASSLGAQGTTEAFF. The CDR3, as DNA: TGTGCCAGCAGCTTGGGGGCCCAGGGAACCACTGAAGCTTTCTTT. J is TRBJ1-1 and V is TRBV5-4; D possibly corresponds to TRBD1 (5 bases). This CDR3 has 15 residues. The V and J ends lost 0 bases and 4 bases respectively, with 13 bases between them. The germline CDR1 and CDR2 sequences are SGHNT and YYREEE (reference sequence).

The rearrangement uses TRBV5-6 and TRBJ2-2; a weak D match, TRBD1 (5 bases). V gave up 3 bases and J gave up 3 bases, with 12 bases separating them. This CDR3 has 15 amino acids. Germline V gene sequence: CDR1 SGHDT, CDR2 YYEEEE. In nucleotides, the CDR3 is TGTGCCAGCAGCTCGACGACAGACTACACCGGGGAGCTGTTTTTT. This translates into CASSSTTDYTGELFF.